The 11 T cell receptor beta chains in this list originate from one sample, sequenced in a study of cytomegalovirus exposure and HLA in healthy donors. Libraries were prepared by immunoSEQ multiplex PCR; TCRdb keeps only in-frame clonotypes and omits some of them. Seen here are roughly 84,000 clones, approximately 91% observed once, and the top ten hold around 2.1%. The specimen was PBMCs. Source of these receptors: a young man in good health and CMV-seronegative.

The chain joins TRBV5-6 to TRBJ2-5, with a possible D match to TRBD2 (6 bases). The CDR3 is 13 amino acids. Germline V lookup: CDR1 SGHDT, CDR2 YYEEEE. Deletions cut 6 bases from V and 4 bases from J, with 13 bases between. CDR3 in amino acids: CASTSGVRETQYF. The CDR3, as DNA: TGTGCCAGCACCTCGGGGGTTCGAGAGACCCAGTACTTC. The whole variable domain, filled in from reference TRBV5-6 and TRBJ2-5, reads DAGVTQSPTHLIKTRGQQVTLRCSPKSGHDTVSWYQQALGQGPQFIFQYYEEEERQRGNFPDRFSGHQFPNYSSELNVNALLLGDSALYLCASTSGVRETQYFGPGTRLLVL.

The chain is built from TRBV19 and TRBJ2-2, with D maybe TRBD1 (5 bases). Trimming pared 3 bases from V and 1 base from J, leaving 12 bases between. Germline-derived CDR1 and CDR2 are LNHDA and SQIVND (reference sequence). The CDR3 consists of 16 residues. CDR3 sequence (DNA): TGTGCCAGTAGTATCTGGCTAGGGGTGAACACCGGGGAGCTGTTTTTT. Protein: CASSIWLGVNTGELFF.

The chain carries TRBV11-2 and TRBJ2-7; 14 nucleotides align to TRBD2. This CDR3 is 14 amino acids long. Germline CDR1 SGHAT, CDR2 FQNNGV. V trimming: 6 bases; J trimming: 7 bases; junction bases outside the gene matches: 5. The CDR3 bases are TGTGCCAGCAGGCGACTAGCGGGGGGGCTTGAGCAGTACTTC. It yields the protein CASRRLAGGLEQYF.

The V call is TRBV25-1, the J call TRBJ2-7, with 7 positions matching TRBD1. Germline V CDR1 and CDR2: MGHDK, SYGVNS. V shed 4 bases and J 4 bases; nucleotides not matched to a gene: 13. The CDR3 runs to 16 residues. In DNA, the CDR3 is TGTGCCAGCAGTGCCCCGGCGGACAGGACGCTTTACGAGCAGTACTTC. Protein: CASSAPADRTLYEQYF.

This clone was picked up one time. This sequence joins TRBV7-9 and TRBJ2-5; D may be TRBD1 (6 bases). This CDR3 is 13 amino acids long. V was trimmed by 5 bases and J by 5 bases, leaving 12 bases between them. Germline assignment: CDR1 SEHNR and CDR2 FQNEAQ (reference sequence). CDR3 DNA sequence: TGTGCCAGCAGCACCGGACAGTGGGAGACCCAGTACTTC. Its translation is CASSTGQWETQYF. The whole variable domain, filled in from reference TRBV7-9 and TRBJ2-5, reads DTGVSQNPRHKITKRGQNVTFRCDPISEHNRLYWYRQTLGQGPEFLTYFQNEAQLEKSRLLSDRFSAERPKGSFSTLEIQRTEQGDSAMYLCASSTGQWETQYFGPGTRLLVL.

This chain joins TRBV28 and TRBJ1-2, with D uncertain. V was cut by 2 bases and J by 2 bases, with 6 bases left in between. This CDR3 contains 13 residues. Germline CDR1 reads MDHEN; CDR2 reads SYDVKM. CDR3 nucleotide sequence: TGTGCCAGCAGTTTAGGGCAGAACTATGGCTACACCTTC. Amino acids: CASSLGQNYGYTF.

V gene TRBV18 combines with J gene TRBJ1-4; 7 bases map to TRBD1. V shed 2 bases, J shed 8 bases, and the junction held 8 bases outside the gene matches. The CDR3 totals 15 residues. Germline lookup yields CDR1 KGHSH and CDR2 LQKENI. The CDR3 loop reads CASSPFQPQGEKLFF. The CDR3 DNA sequence: TGTGCCAGCTCACCATTCCAGCCACAGGGGGAAAAACTGTTTTTT.

V and J are TRBV19 and TRBJ2-1; D possibly corresponds to TRBD1 (6 bases). V shed 7 bases and J shed 6 bases, with 19 bases lying between them. The germline CDR1 and CDR2 sequences are LNHDA and SQIVND (reference sequence). The CDR3 runs to 15 residues. The CDR3 sequence: CASMKQGVWSNEQFF. The CDR3 DNA is TGTGCCAGTATGAAACAGGGTGTTTGGTCCAATGAGCAGTTCTTC.

The V call is TRBV7-6, the J call TRBJ2-1, with 7 positions matching TRBD1. CDR3 length: 13 residues. The germline V gene encodes CDR1 SGHVS and CDR2 FNYEAQ. With V trimmed by 6 bases and J by 10 bases, 9 bases remained unmatched. The CDR3 DNA reads TGTGCCAGCAGGGAAAACAGGGGCCGCGAGCAGTTCTTC. Its translation: CASRENRGREQFF.

This rearrangement joins TRBV5-1 to TRBJ1-3; D remains unclear. Germline CDR1 reads SGHRS; CDR2 reads YFSETQ. V was shortened by 0 bases and J by 0 bases, with 4 bases between the two germline ends. The CDR3 is made up of 14 amino acids. The CDR3 bases are TGCGCCAGCAGCTTGGATATCTCTGGAAACACCATATATTTT. It specifies CASSLDISGNTIYF.

The chain joins TRBV29-1 to TRBJ2-1, with D tentatively TRBD2 (5 bases). This CDR3 comprises 12 residues. V was cut by 7 bases and J by 12 bases, with 19 bases left in between. Per germline, CDR1 SQVTM and CDR2 ANQGSEA. This chain's CDR3 is CSASTLNSWQFF. DNA of the CDR3: TGCAGCGCTAGCACCCTGAATAGTTGGCAGTTCTTC.